The 3 T cell receptor beta chains below were found in one sample sequenced in a study of blood T cell repertoires in COVID-19. Clones were read by immunoSEQ multiplex PCR, and TCRdb kept only the in-frame ones, dropping some. The table has about 140,000 clones, 80% to 85% seen once. The specimen sequenced was peripheral blood. These TCRs come from a woman between 55 and 75 years old with acute or convalescent COVID-19.

V and J are TRBV6-5 and TRBJ1-6, with no clear D. The CDR3 has 14 residues. Germline V lookup: CDR1 MNHEY, CDR2 SVGAGI. Trimming stripped 0 bases from V and 8 bases from J, with 8 bases between. CDR3 amino acids: CASSYSPEDSPLHF. The CDR3 bases are TGTGCCAGCAGTTACTCACCTGAGGATTCACCCCTCCACTTT.

The J gene is TRBJ2-7, the V gene TRBV4-2, with 8 bases identical to TRBD1. The CDR3 extends over 14 amino acids. Losses at the gene ends were 3 bases for V and 6 bases for J; bases not matched to a gene: 7. CDR1 and CDR2 (germline): LGHNA, YNFKEQ. In nucleotides, the CDR3 is TGTGCCAGCAGCCAGGGACAGGTGGGCGGCGAGCAGTACTTC. Its protein is CASSQGQVGGEQYF.

The rearrangement uses TRBV20-1 and TRBJ1-1; TRBD1 might be the D (6 bases). Trimming cost V 3 bases and J 7 bases, with 21 bases left between them. The V gene's germline CDR1 is DFQATT and CDR2 SNEGSKA (reference sequence). This CDR3 comprises 15 residues. The CDR3 reads CSASKAGRTDGEAFF. The CDR3 nucleotides are TGCAGTGCTAGTAAAGCTGGTCGGACAGACGGTGAAGCTTTCTTT.